These 27 T cell receptor beta chains came from one sample sequenced in a study of CD8+CD57+ T cells in acquired aplastic anemia. For CDR3 and TCR beta VDJ profiling, genomic DNA was the template used. TCRdb recomputed calls from the reads with MiXCR, one row per CDR3 protein. The sample carries 150,000 to 200,000 distinct CDR3 sequences, over 40% recorded once. Those patients picked for sequencing had displayed CD8+CD57+ cell expansion on flow cytometry. Sequencing was carried out using sorted CD4+, CD8+, or CD8+CD57+ T cells (not recorded which) from PBMCs. The receptors were gathered from a human donor with aplastic anemia.

In its sample, this clonotype was seen many times. CDR3 nucleotide sequence: TGTGCCAGCAGCTTAGCGTCCAGCAGGGGACCCAATCAGCCCCAGCATTTT. Translation: CASSLASSRGPNQPQHF. The chain joins TRBV7-2 to TRBJ1-5; weak D call: TRBD1 (6 bases). Germline-derived CDR1 and CDR2 are SGHTA and FQGNSA. The CDR3 extends over 17 amino acids. V lost 0 bases to trimming and J lost 3 bases, with 15 bases between them.

This clonotype was seen at least ten times. V usage is TRBV7-8 and J usage is TRBJ2-1, with a tentative D call TRBD1 (6 bases). The V and J ends lost 6 bases and 5 bases respectively, with 14 bases between them. The CDR3 is made up of 14 amino acids. Looked up from germline, CDR1 is SGHVS and CDR2 is FQNEAQ. The CDR3 DNA is TGTGCCAGCAGTTTCAGGGGTTTGAACAATGAGCAGTTCTTC. This encodes CASSFRGLNNEQFF. The full variable domain, completed using reference TRBV7-8 and TRBJ2-1, is GAGVSQSPRYKVAKRGQDVALRCDPISGHVSLFWYQQALGQGPEFLTYFQNEAQLDKSGLPSDRFFAERPEGSVSTLKIQRTQQEDSAVYLCASSFRGLNNEQFFGPGTRLTVL.

In this sample, this clonotype turned up many times. The chain is built from TRBV5-6 and TRBJ2-7; perhaps TRBD1 as D (5 bases). Per the germline V gene, CDR1 is SGHDT and CDR2 is YYEEEE. This CDR3 is 16 amino acids long. V was trimmed by 4 bases and J by 0 bases, leaving 17 bases between them. In nucleotides, the CDR3 is TGTGCCAGCAGCCCCCATTTCTCAGGGTTCTCCTACGAGCAGTACTTC. Protein product: CASSPHFSGFSYEQYF.

The rearrangement links TRBV2 to TRBJ2-1; TRBD2 aligns across 8 bases. J lost 7 bases, V lost 4 bases, and 12 bases had no gene match. Looked up from germline, CDR1 is SNHLY and CDR2 is FYNNEI. The CDR3 runs 16 residues. The CDR3 sequence: CASSARGREGRNEQFF. In DNA form, the CDR3 reads TGTGCCAGCAGTGCTAGGGGACGGGAGGGTAGGAATGAGCAGTTCTTC.

V usage is TRBV19 and J usage is TRBJ2-1; possibly TRBD1 for D (6 bases). The germline V and J ends were trimmed by 5 bases and 6 bases, with 17 bases remaining between them. CDR1 LNHDA and CDR2 SQIVND come from the germline V gene (reference sequence). The CDR3 spans 15 residues. CDR3 residues: CASSPRDISSNEQFF. In DNA, the CDR3 is TGTGCCAGTAGTCCCCGGGACATATCTTCCAATGAGCAGTTCTTC. Combining the CDR3 with reference TRBV19 and TRBJ2-1 gives the whole variable domain DGGITQSPKYLFRKEGQNVTLSCEQNLNHDAMYWYRQDPGQGLRLIYYSQIVNDFQKGDIAEGYSVSREKKESFPLTVTSAQKNPTAFYLCASSPRDISSNEQFFGPGTRLTVL.

The chain couples TRBV2 to TRBJ2-5, with D tentatively TRBD1 or TRBD2 (5 bases each). Germline CDR1 reads SNHLY; CDR2 reads FYNNEI. Trimming cost V 0 bases and J 1 base, with 9 bases left between them. This CDR3 is 15 amino acids long. The CDR3 is CASSEARDLQETQYF. CDR3 nucleotide sequence: TGTGCCAGCAGTGAAGCCCGGGACCTCCAAGAGACCCAGTACTTC.

In its sample, this clonotype was seen many times. This chain joins TRBV7-9 and TRBJ1-6, with D tentatively TRBD1 (6 bases). CDR1 is SEHNR, CDR2 FQNEAQ, per germline (reference sequence). There are 16 residues in the CDR3. With 5 bases removed from V and 7 bases from J, the gap between germline ends came to 18 bases. CDR3 nucleotides: TGTGCCAGCAGCCCAAGTGGTGGGACACAAAATTCACCCCTCCACTTT. Translating gives CASSPSGGTQNSPLHF.

The chain uses TRBV7-6 and TRBJ2-1, with D possibly being TRBD2 (5 bases). Germline V lookup: CDR1 SGHVS, CDR2 FNYEAQ. This CDR3 contains 16 residues. V was pared by 4 bases and J by 0 bases, with 13 bases between. The chain's CDR3 is CASSSLSDSSYNEQFF. The CDR3, as DNA: TGTGCCAGCAGCTCCCTTAGCGATAGCTCCTACAATGAGCAGTTCTTC.

This clonotype showed up many times. The chain combines TRBV2 with TRBJ1-3; D might be TRBD1 (6 bases). The CDR3 has 15 amino acids. From germline, CDR1 is SNHLY and CDR2 FYNNEI. Trimming stripped 2 bases from V and 2 bases from J, with 10 bases between. The CDR3 nucleotides read TGTGCCAGCAGTGAATGGGGGACACCTGGAAACACCATATATTTT. Translation gives CASSEWGTPGNTIYF.

The rearrangement uses TRBV7-8 and TRBJ2-1; TRBD2 matches at 12 bases. J lost 5 bases, V lost 3 bases, and 5 bases had no gene match. The CDR3 runs to 16 residues. The germline V gene encodes CDR1 SGHVS and CDR2 FQNEAQ. The CDR3 DNA reads TGTGCCAGCAGCTTGGCTAGCGGGGGGGCCGACAATGAGCAGTTCTTC. Its translation: CASSLASGGADNEQFF.

This clonotype was detected ten times or more. The chain combines TRBV5-1 with TRBJ2-2; weak D call: TRBD2 (6 bases). The germline V gene has CDR1 SGHRS and CDR2 YFSETQ. This CDR3 has 15 amino acids. Trimming stripped 1 base from V and 5 bases from J, with 12 bases between. Here the CDR3 reads CASSLWGDRTGELFF. DNA for the CDR3: TGCGCCAGCAGCTTGTGGGGGGATCGGACCGGGGAGCTGTTTTTT. Together with reference TRBV5-1 and TRBJ2-2, the CDR3 gives the full variable domain: KAGVTQTPRYLIKTRGQQVTLSCSPISGHRSVSWYQQTPGQGLQFLFEYFSETQRNKGNFPGRFSGRQFSNSRSEMNVSTLELGDSALYLCASSLWGDRTGELFFGEGSRLTVL.

The gene calls are TRBV10-3 and TRBJ1-3; 7 bases fit TRBD1. After removal of 0 bases from V and 5 bases from J, the junction contained 1 base not matched to a gene. The germline V gene has CDR1 ENHRY and CDR2 SYGVKD. The CDR3 covers 14 residues. This CDR3 reads CAISESTGRNTIYF. As DNA, the CDR3 is TGTGCCATCAGTGAGTCGACAGGGAGAAACACCATATATTTT.

This clonotype was recorded many times. The rearrangement links TRBV7-2 to TRBJ1-6; 8 nucleotides align to TRBD1. The ends lost 5 bases at V and 12 bases at J; junction bases unmatched: 12. CDR3 size: 15 residues. CDR1 and CDR2 from the germline V gene are SGHTA and FQGNSA. CDR3 sequence: CASSPGSGGGGPLHF. CDR3 nucleotides: TGTGCCAGCAGCCCAGGGTCAGGGGGCGGTGGACCCCTCCACTTT.

V is TRBV7-8 and J is TRBJ1-1; 7 bases are shared with TRBD1. CDR1 and CDR2 from the germline V gene are SGHVS and FQNEAQ. This CDR3 region has 15 residues. Trimming cost V 5 bases and J 1 base; bases outside gene matches: 7. CDR3 in amino acids: CASSPTTGRNTEAFF. In nucleotides, the CDR3 is TGTGCCAGCAGCCCTACGACAGGGAGGAACACTGAAGCTTTCTTT.

The gene calls are TRBV14 and TRBJ2-5, with D tentatively TRBD2 (6 bases). The J call may be wrong; the DNA end is better matched by TRBJ2-1. This CDR3 region has 13 residues. The germline V gene has CDR1 SGHDN and CDR2 FVKESK. CDR3 nucleotide sequence: TGTGCCAGCAGCCAGCGGAGGGTGTATGAGCAGTTCTTC. Protein sequence: CASSQRRVYEQFF.

This clonotype was found a few times. The chain is built from TRBV20-1 and TRBJ2-7; D gene uncertain. V lost 4 bases and J lost 0, with 7 bases in between. The CDR3 covers 12 residues. From germline, CDR1 is DFQATT and CDR2 SNEGSKA (reference sequence). CDR3 residues: CSAKGRSYEQYF. CDR3 coding DNA: TGCAGTGCTAAAGGGCGCTCCTACGAGCAGTACTTC.

The chain combines TRBV12-3 or TRBV12-4 with TRBJ2-1; 9 nucleotides agree with TRBD2. CDR3 length: 16 amino acids. With V trimmed by 0 bases and J by 9 bases, 9 bases remained unmatched. The CDR3 spells CASSLARAGGPVEQFF. The CDR3 nucleotides are TGTGCCAGCAGTTTAGCGAGGGCGGGAGGGCCCGTTGAGCAGTTCTTC.

This clonotype was observed at least ten times. The chain joins TRBV7-9 to TRBJ2-2; unclear D gene. V lost 1 base and J lost 3, with 9 bases in between. This CDR3 comprises 15 residues. Germline V gives CDR1 SEHNR, CDR2 FQNEAQ (reference sequence). CDR3 coding DNA: TGTGCCAGCAGCTTAGGTGGCGTTGACACCGGGGAGCTGTTTTTT. This gives the protein CASSLGGVDTGELFF.

This clonotype was found a few times. CDR3 protein: CASMVTGGGQPQHF. The CDR3, as DNA: TGTGCCAGTATGGTGACAGGGGGTGGGCAGCCCCAGCATTTT. This chain joins TRBV19 and TRBJ1-5; 9 bases match TRBD1. The junction had 8 bases not matched to a gene; V was cut back by 7 bases and J by 7 bases. The CDR3 contains 14 residues. Per germline, CDR1 LNHDA and CDR2 SQIVND (reference sequence).

This clonotype has only a few counts. This sequence joins TRBV9 and TRBJ2-2, with D unresolved. The V gene lost 6 bases and the J gene lost 2 bases, with 14 bases spanning the gap. The CDR3 spans 15 residues. Germline CDR1 is SGDLS and CDR2 is YYNGEE. CDR3 in amino acids: CASTRIDTNTGELFF. The DNA of the CDR3 is TGTGCCAGCACGAGAATAGACACAAACACCGGGGAGCTGTTTTTT.

V gene TRBV7-6 combines with J gene TRBJ2-7; D might be TRBD1 (6 bases). CDR3 length equals 15 residues. Germline values: CDR1 SGHVS, CDR2 FNYEAQ. The V end was cut by 2 bases, the J end by 1 base, with 12 bases between. CDR3 amino acids: CASSLSDSVSYEQYF. The CDR3 coding sequence is TGTGCCAGCAGCTTATCGGACAGCGTATCCTACGAGCAGTACTTC.

V usage is TRBV19 and J usage is TRBJ2-5; maybe TRBD1 (5 bases). Trimming took 5 bases from V and 1 from J, leaving 11 bases between them. The CDR3 is 14 residues long. The V gene's germline CDR1 is LNHDA and CDR2 SQIVND (reference sequence). CDR3 loop: CASSALDSQETQYF. DNA for the CDR3: TGTGCCAGTAGTGCCCTAGACAGCCAAGAGACCCAGTACTTC.

This rearrangement joins TRBV2 to TRBJ1-4; D may be TRBD1 (6 bases). The V and J ends lost 6 bases and 8 bases respectively, with 19 bases between them. CDR3 length: 15 residues. Germline CDR1 and CDR2: SNHLY and FYNNEI. CDR3 amino acids: CASRAEAGAQEKLFF. For the CDR3, the DNA is TGTGCCAGCAGGGCCGAGGCAGGGGCGCAAGAAAAACTGTTTTTT. Filled out from reference TRBV2 and TRBJ1-4, the complete variable domain reads EPEVTQTPSHQVTQMGQEVILRCVPISNHLYFYWYRQILGQKVEFLVSFYNNEISEKSEIFDDQFSVERPDGSNFTLKIRSTKLEDSAMYFCASRAEAGAQEKLFFGSGTQLSVL.

This clonotype was seen ten or more times. This chain uses TRBV4-1 with TRBJ2-1; no clear D. The germline V gene has CDR1 MGHRA and CDR2 YSYEKL. The ends were cut back, 0 bases at V and 9 bases at J, with 12 bases in the middle. CDR3 length: 14 amino acids. In DNA, the CDR3 is TGCGCCAGCAGCCAAGATCTTGGCGATCCTGAGCAGTTCTTC. It codes for CASSQDLGDPEQFF.

This sequence joins TRBV6-4 and TRBJ1-5; D call uncertain. Looked up from germline, CDR1 is MRHNA and CDR2 is SNTAGT. Trimming left V 4 bases short and J 3 bases short, with 13 bases between. This CDR3 contains 15 residues. The CDR3 is CASSVEAGNNQPQHF. DNA of the CDR3: TGTGCCAGCAGTGTGGAGGCAGGAAACAATCAGCCCCAGCATTTT.

This chain uses TRBV2 with TRBJ2-3; unclear D gene. The CDR3 has 16 amino acids. The V gene lost 1 base and the J gene lost 0 bases, with 11 bases spanning the gap. Per germline, CDR1 SNHLY and CDR2 FYNNEI. In nucleotides, the CDR3 is TGTGCCAGCAGTGAAGAGAGCGAGAGTAGCACAGATACGCAGTATTTT. Its translation: CASSEESESSTDTQYF.

This clonotype was seen ten or more times. The genes are TRBV7-3 and TRBJ2-1; D not certain. V was pared by 4 bases and J by 0 bases, with 4 bases between. The CDR3 runs 13 residues. The germline CDR1 and CDR2 sequences are SGHTA and FQGTGA. CDR3 nucleotides: TGTGCCAGCAGCTGGGGCTCCTACAATGAGCAGTTCTTC. Its protein is CASSWGSYNEQFF. The whole variable domain, remainder taken from reference TRBV7-3 and TRBJ2-1, is GAGVSQTPSNKVTEKGKYVELRCDPISGHTALYWYRQSLGQGPEFLIYFQGTGAADDSGLPNDRFFAVRPEGSVSTLKIQRTERGDSAVYLCASSWGSYNEQFFGPGTRLTVL.